One and the same sample provided the 23 T cell receptor beta chains below, sequenced in a study of blood T cell repertoires in COVID-19. The repertoire was sequenced with immunoSEQ multiplex PCR; TCRdb's copy has only in-frame clones and lacks some. The repertoire includes 99,000 or so clones, 65% to 90% of them detected once, and around two fifths sits in the top ten. Source material: peripheral blood. The receptors here all came from a man older than 75 with acute or convalescent COVID-19.

The chain has TRBV3-1 (or the pseudogene TRBV3-2) and TRBJ1-1; D unresolved. The length of the CDR3 is 14 residues. Germline V gene lookup returns CDR1 LGHDT and CDR2 YNNKEL (reference sequence). Trimming took 2 bases from V and 4 from J, leaving 11 bases between them. This CDR3 is CASSQTRGGTEAFF. The DNA of the CDR3 is TGTGCCAGCAGCCAAACACGGGGTGGCACTGAAGCTTTCTTT.

CDR3 in DNA: TGTGCCAGCAGCTTAAACAAGGGAGGTCGGATCAATGAGCAGTTCTTC. Its protein is CASSLNKGGRINEQFF. The chain links TRBV7-3 to TRBJ2-1, with D possibly matching TRBD2 (6 bases). This CDR3 comprises 16 residues. Trimming left V 1 base short and J 6 bases short, with 16 bases between. The germline V gene encodes CDR1 SGHTA and CDR2 FQGTGA. Drawing the rest from reference TRBV7-3 and TRBJ2-1, the complete variable domain is GAGVSQTPSNKVTEKGKYVELRCDPISGHTALYWYRQSLGQGPEFLIYFQGTGAADDSGLPNDRFFAVRPEGSVSTLKIQRTERGDSAVYLCASSLNKGGRINEQFFGPGTRLTVL.

The chain employs TRBV29-1 and TRBJ2-3; D possibly corresponds to TRBD1 (6 bases). The germline V gene encodes CDR1 SQVTM and CDR2 ANQGSEA. This CDR3 spans 13 amino acids. With 7 bases removed from V and 1 base from J, the gap between germline ends came to 12 bases. The CDR3 loop reads CSARGSGTDTQYF. CDR3 in DNA: TGCAGCGCCAGGGGATCAGGCACAGATACGCAGTATTTT.

The chain couples TRBV30 to TRBJ1-6, with 7 nucleotides matching TRBD1. Per the germline V gene, CDR1 is GTSNPN and CDR2 is SVGIG (reference sequence). The CDR3 is 12 residues long. The CDR3 sequence is CAGGRKNSPLHF. The CDR3 bases are TGTGCAGGGGGCAGAAAGAATTCACCCCTCCACTTT. The full variable domain, with the rest looked up from reference TRBV30 and TRBJ1-6, is SQTIHQWPATLVQPVGSPLSLECTVEGTSNPNLYWYRQAAGRGLQLLFYSVGIGQISSEVPQNLSASRPQDRQFILSSKKLLLSDSGFYLCAGGRKNSPLHFGNGTRLTVT.

The chain employs TRBV18 and TRBJ2-7, with 8 bases identical to TRBD1. V was pared by 2 bases and J by 2 bases, with 8 bases of the junction left unmatched. CDR1 and CDR2 (germline): KGHSH, LQKENI. This CDR3 has 16 residues. The chain's CDR3 is CASSPVGGDRTYEQYF. For the CDR3, the DNA is TGTGCCAGCTCACCAGTCGGAGGGGACAGGACCTACGAGCAGTACTTC.

V and J are TRBV29-1 and TRBJ2-1, with 8 bases matching TRBD2. The J segment lost 2 bases and the V segment lost 3 bases, leaving 9 bases of the junction unmatched. CDR1 SQVTM and CDR2 ANQGSEA come from the germline V gene. CDR3 length equals 16 residues. In DNA form, the CDR3 reads TGCAGCGTTGACCTCTGGGCGGGAGGAACCTACAATGAGCAGTTCTTC. This codes for CSVDLWAGGTYNEQFF.

The chain joins TRBV30 to TRBJ2-1; 9 bases are shared with TRBD2. Trimming removed 5 bases from V and 3 bases from J; junction bases left unmatched: 17. The CDR3 consists of 18 residues. Germline V gives CDR1 GTSNPN, CDR2 SVGIG (reference sequence). The CDR3 here is CAWEGSSGSSGIYNEQFF. Here the CDR3 DNA reads TGTGCCTGGGAGGGGAGTAGCGGGAGCTCTGGCATCTACAATGAGCAGTTCTTC.

The chain has TRBV30 and TRBJ2-3, with TRBD1 as a possible D gene (6 bases). Deletions cut 6 bases from V and 2 bases from J, with 21 bases between. This CDR3 has 16 residues. Per germline, CDR1 GTSNPN and CDR2 SVGIG (reference sequence). CDR3 in amino acids: CACLKAGTYLTDTQYF. The CDR3, as DNA: TGTGCCTGCCTGAAGGCCGGGACATACCTCACAGATACGCAGTATTTT.

The gene calls are TRBV3-1 (or the pseudogene TRBV3-2) and TRBJ2-2, with TRBD2 matching 9 bases. Looked up from germline, CDR1 is LGHDT and CDR2 is YNNKEL (reference sequence). The CDR3 covers 17 residues. J gave up 0 bases and V 7 bases, and 9 bases lay outside the gene matches. CDR3 in amino acids: CASNPAGGISNTGELFF. CDR3 DNA sequence: TGTGCCAGCAACCCAGCGGGAGGCATATCGAACACCGGGGAGCTGTTTTTT.

The chain recombines TRBV29-1 with TRBJ1-1; 8 bases map to TRBD1. Per the germline V gene, CDR1 is SQVTM and CDR2 is ANQGSEA. This CDR3 region has 12 residues. Trimming removed 4 bases from V and 11 bases from J; junction bases left unmatched: 9. CDR3 region: CSVVGDRRLAFF. The CDR3 DNA reads as TGCAGCGTTGTGGGGGACAGGAGGCTGGCTTTCTTT.

The DNA for the CDR3 is TGTGCCAGCACCGACCGGGACAGGACCTACGAGCAGTACTTC. Its translation: CASTDRDRTYEQYF. The chain uses TRBV6-5 and TRBJ2-7; 8 nucleotides agree with TRBD1. The CDR3 is 14 residues long. Germline V gene lookup returns CDR1 MNHEY and CDR2 SVGAGI. V dropped 7 bases and J dropped 2; count of bases not matched to a gene: 7.

This clone was picked up many times. This sequence joins TRBV18 and TRBJ2-1, with 10 bases lining up with TRBD1. The CDR3 contains 14 residues. V was pared by 3 bases and J by 13 bases, with 9 bases of the junction left unmatched. Germline loops: CDR1 KGHSH, CDR2 LQKENI. DNA of the CDR3: TGTGCCAGCTCACCCGACAGGGGGCCGGGAGAACAGTTCTTC. Residues: CASSPDRGPGEQFF. The full variable domain, in which reference TRBV18 and TRBJ2-1 provide the parts outside the CDR3, is NAGVMQNPRHLVRRRGQEARLRCSPMKGHSHVYWYRQLPEEGLKFMVYLQKENIIDESGMPKERFSAEFPKEGPSILRIQQVVRGDSAAYFCASSPDRGPGEQFFGPGTRLTVL.

The CDR3 bases are TGTGCCAGCAGCTTGTTGTCAGGGGGCGATAACAATGAGCAGTTCTTC. This translates into CASSLLSGGDNNEQFF. The V and J genes are TRBV5-6 and TRBJ2-1; 8 positions match TRBD1. Germline-derived CDR1 and CDR2 are SGHDT and YYEEEE. The CDR3 is 16 residues long. The V gene end was trimmed by 1 base and the J gene end by 5 bases; junction bases not matched to a gene: 8.

The chain combines TRBV12-3 or TRBV12-4 with TRBJ1-2, with unresolved D. CDR3 size: 13 residues. Trimming removed 6 bases from V and 5 bases from J, with 13 bases in between. This chain's CDR3 is CASSSPYSYGYTF. CDR3 in DNA: TGTGCCAGCAGCTCCCCTTACTCTTATGGCTACACCTTC.

This rearrangement joins TRBV3-1 (or the pseudogene TRBV3-2) to TRBJ2-1, with 10 bases that match TRBD2. Germline V lookup: CDR1 LGHDT, CDR2 YNNKEL (reference sequence). The V and J ends lost 3 bases and 3 bases, in that order; junction bases with no gene match: 2. CDR3 length: 15 amino acids. Here the CDR3 DNA reads TGTGCCAGCAGCCAGCTAGCGGGAGTCTACAATGAGCAGTTCTTC. Translating it yields CASSQLAGVYNEQFF.

The V and J genes are TRBV6-5 and TRBJ2-5; TRBD1 matches 9 bases. This CDR3 is 12 amino acids long. Looked up from germline, CDR1 is MNHEY and CDR2 is SVGAGI. Trimming cost V 6 bases and J 5 bases; bases outside gene matches: 1. This chain's CDR3 is CASSGQGETQYF. Written as DNA, the CDR3 is TGTGCCAGCAGCGGACAGGGGGAGACCCAGTACTTC.

The V and J genes are TRBV25-1 and TRBJ2-7; D ambiguous. This CDR3 spans 15 amino acids. CDR1 MGHDK and CDR2 SYGVNS come from the germline V gene. V shed 2 bases and J shed 1 base, with 12 bases lying between them. CDR3 loop: CASSESTVRSYEQYF. The CDR3, as DNA: TGTGCCAGCAGTGAAAGTACAGTTCGGTCCTACGAGCAGTACTTC.

There are a few counts of this clone. The rearrangement joins TRBV6-4 to TRBJ2-1; 7 nucleotides match TRBD2. The CDR3 has 15 residues. CDR1 and CDR2 from the germline V gene are MRHNA and SNTAGT. V was clipped by 4 bases and J by 0 bases; unmatched bases: 3. The CDR3 region is CASSAGGSSYNEQFF. In DNA, the CDR3 is TGTGCCAGCAGTGCTGGCGGGAGCTCCTACAATGAGCAGTTCTTC.

The chain employs TRBV28 and TRBJ2-7; D not resolved. CDR1 MDHEN and CDR2 SYDVKM come from the germline V gene. The length of the CDR3 is 12 residues. V was trimmed by 8 bases and J by 2 bases, leaving 10 bases between them. The CDR3: CASHGKPYEQYF. The CDR3 DNA reads as TGTGCCAGCCACGGTAAGCCCTACGAGCAGTACTTC.

This sequence joins TRBV4-1 and TRBJ1-2, with D tentatively TRBD1 (5 bases). CDR1 is MGHRA, CDR2 YSYEKL, per germline. The V and J ends lost 4 bases and 4 bases respectively, with 22 bases between them. This CDR3 is 17 amino acids long. CDR3 sequence (DNA): TGCGCCAGCAGCCCAGGGACCGGAGTGGCGGGAGTCTATGGCTACACCTTC. The encoded protein is CASSPGTGVAGVYGYTF.

The chain employs TRBV18 and TRBJ1-1, with 7 nucleotides matching TRBD1. The ends lost 10 bases at V and 1 base at J; junction bases unmatched: 6. There are 13 residues in the CDR3. CDR1 is KGHSH, CDR2 LQKENI, per germline. The chain's CDR3 is CATGQDTNTEAFF. For the CDR3, the DNA is TGTGCCACAGGACAGGATACGAACACTGAAGCTTTCTTT. The full variable domain, rest sourced from reference TRBV18 and TRBJ1-1, is NAGVMQNPRHLVRRRGQEARLRCSPMKGHSHVYWYRQLPEEGLKFMVYLQKENIIDESGMPKERFSAEFPKEGPSILRIQQVVRGDSAAYFCATGQDTNTEAFFGQGTRLTVV.

The chain's CDR3 is CATSDPGLPYNEQFF. CDR3 bases: TGTGCCACCAGTGATCCGGGACTACCGTACAATGAGCAGTTCTTC. The chain combines TRBV24-1 with TRBJ2-1; 7 bases fit TRBD2. With V trimmed by 3 bases and J by 4 bases, 5 bases remained unmatched. CDR3 size: 15 residues. CDR1 is KGHDR and CDR2 is SFDVKD in the germline V gene.

This clone was seen once. The chain is built from TRBV28 and TRBJ1-3; D is possibly TRBD1 (5 bases). The CDR3 has 12 amino acids. V lost 6 bases, J lost 4 bases, and 7 bases lay in between. Germline CDR1 is MDHEN and CDR2 is SYDVKM. As DNA, the CDR3 is TGTGCCAGCAGCCCAGGGGGAAACACCATATATTTT. Its translation: CASSPGGNTIYF.